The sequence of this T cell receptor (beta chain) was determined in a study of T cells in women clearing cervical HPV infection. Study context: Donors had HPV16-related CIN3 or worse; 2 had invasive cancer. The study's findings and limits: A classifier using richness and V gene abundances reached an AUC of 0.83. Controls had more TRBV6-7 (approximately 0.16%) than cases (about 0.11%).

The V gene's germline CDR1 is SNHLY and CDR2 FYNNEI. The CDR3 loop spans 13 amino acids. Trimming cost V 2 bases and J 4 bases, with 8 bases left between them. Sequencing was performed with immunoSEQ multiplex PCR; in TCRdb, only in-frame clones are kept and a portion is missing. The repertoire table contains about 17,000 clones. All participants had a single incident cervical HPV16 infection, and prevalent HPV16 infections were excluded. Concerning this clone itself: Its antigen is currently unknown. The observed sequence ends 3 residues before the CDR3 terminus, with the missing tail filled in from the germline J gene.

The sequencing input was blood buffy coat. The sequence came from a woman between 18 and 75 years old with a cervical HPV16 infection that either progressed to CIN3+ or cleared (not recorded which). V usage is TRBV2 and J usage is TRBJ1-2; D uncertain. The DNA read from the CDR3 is TGTGCCAGCAGTGAATTGGCCTCCTATGGC. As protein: CASSELASYG. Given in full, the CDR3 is CASSELASYGYTF.